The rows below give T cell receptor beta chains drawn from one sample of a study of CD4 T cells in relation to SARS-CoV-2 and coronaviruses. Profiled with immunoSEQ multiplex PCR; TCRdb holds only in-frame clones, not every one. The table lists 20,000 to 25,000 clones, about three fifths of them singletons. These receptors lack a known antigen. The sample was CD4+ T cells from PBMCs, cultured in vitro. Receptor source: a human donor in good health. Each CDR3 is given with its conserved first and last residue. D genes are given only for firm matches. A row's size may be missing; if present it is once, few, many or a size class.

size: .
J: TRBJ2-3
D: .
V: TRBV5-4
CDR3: CASSLAGPADTQYF
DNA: TGTGCCAGCAGCTTGGCTGGTCCCGCAGATACGCAGTATTTT

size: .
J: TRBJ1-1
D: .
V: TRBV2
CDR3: CASSEWGGDEAFF
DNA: TGTGCCAGCAGTGAATGGGGGGGCGACGAAGCTTTCTTT

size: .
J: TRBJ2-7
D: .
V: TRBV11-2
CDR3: CASTRGGVSSYEQYF
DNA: TGTGCCAGCACCAGGGGCGGGGTTAGCTCCTACGAGCAGTACTTC

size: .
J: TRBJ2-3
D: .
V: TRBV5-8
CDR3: CASNPWGGGRGEDTQYF
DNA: TGTGCCAGCAACCCCTGGGGGGGCGGCAGGGGGGAAGATACGCAGTATTTT

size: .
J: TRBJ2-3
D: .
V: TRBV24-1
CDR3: CATSDLEGTQYF
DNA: TGTGCCACCAGTGATTTGGAGGGGACGCAGTATTTT

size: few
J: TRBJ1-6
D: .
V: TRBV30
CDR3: CAWSDRVNSPLHF
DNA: TGTGCCTGGAGTGACAGGGTTAATTCACCCCTCCACTTT

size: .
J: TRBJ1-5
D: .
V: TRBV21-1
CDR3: CASSNRGSTKSHF
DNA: TGTGCCAGCAGCAACCGAGGCTCGACCAAATCCCATTTT

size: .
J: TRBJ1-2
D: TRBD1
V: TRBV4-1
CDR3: CASRQGQAINYGYTF
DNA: TGCGCCAGCAGACAAGGACAGGCCATAAACTATGGCTACACCTTC

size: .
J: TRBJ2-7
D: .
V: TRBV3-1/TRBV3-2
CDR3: CASSYRRGANPADEQYF
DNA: TGTGCCAGCAGCTACCGGAGAGGGGCAAATCCCGCCGACGAGCAGTACTTC

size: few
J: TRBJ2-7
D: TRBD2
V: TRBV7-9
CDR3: CASGGRSYEQYF
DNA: TGTGCCAGTGGCGGGAGAAGCTACGAGCAGTACTTC

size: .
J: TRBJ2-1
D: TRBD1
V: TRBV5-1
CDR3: CASTLGWQGADNEQFF
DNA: TGCGCCAGCACCCTGGGTTGGCAGGGGGCCGACAATGAGCAGTTCTTC

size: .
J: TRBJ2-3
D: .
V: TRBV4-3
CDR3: CASSQNMAADTQYF
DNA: TGCGCCAGCAGCCAAAATATGGCGGCAGATACGCAGTATTTT